The rows below give T cell receptor beta chains drawn from one sample of a study of T cell responses to AZD1222 COVID-19 vaccine. Generated by immunoSEQ multiplex PCR, the TCRdb table keeps only in-frame clones and is missing some. The sample consists of about 100,000 clones, around nine tenths of them appearing once. The sequencing here drew on peripheral blood, taken on day 0 of AZD1222 vaccination. Receptors originate from an adult in good health. Both conserved end residues are part of each CDR3. Each record gives: J gene, D gene, clone size, V gene, CDR3 DNA, CDR3 protein. The D gene is left open where the match is weak. Clone size is not always given. Where it is, it says once, few, many or a class for expanded clones.

TRBJ2-5	TRBD2	NA	TRBV28	TGTGCCAGCAGGCTCCCGCTACTAGCGGGGAAAGAGACCCAGTACTTC	CASRLPLLAGKETQYF
TRBJ2-7	TRBD1	NA	TRBV30	TGTGCCTCGGGACAGTGGGTCTACGAGCAGTACTTC	CASGQWVYEQYF
TRBJ1-1	TRBD1	many	TRBV29-1	TGCAGCGTGGCCGGACAGGGGCGATTGTCTGAAGCTTTCTTT	CSVAGQGRLSEAFF
TRBJ1-1	NA	NA	TRBV6-4	TGTGCCAGCAGTGACTCCCAGAAACCGATGAACACTGAAGCTTTCTTT	CASSDSQKPMNTEAFF
TRBJ1-6	NA	NA	TRBV1	TGCACCAGCAGCCAAGACCGCTCCCCTGGGGTGAGGTGTTCACCCCTCCACTTT	CTSSQDRSPGVRCSPLHF
TRBJ1-2	NA	NA	TRBV3-1/TRBV3-2	TGTGCCAGCAGCTCCATCGGGGTAGCGGACTATGGCTACACCTTC	CASSSIGVADYGYTF
TRBJ1-6	TRBD1	NA	TRBV5-6	TGTGCCAGCAGCTCGCAGGGACAGGGGAGTTTTTATAATTCACCCCTCCACTTT	CASSSQGQGSFYNSPLHF
TRBJ1-1	NA	NA	TRBV6-6	TGTGCCAGCAGTTACGGCAGGGAGCCTGAAGCTTTCTTT	CASSYGREPEAFF
TRBJ2-7	NA	NA	TRBV9	TGTGCCAGCAGCGTAGCTACCGGGACCTACTACGAGCAGTACTTC	CASSVATGTYYEQYF
TRBJ2-7	NA	NA	TRBV27	TGTGCCAGCAGTTCCCTATCGGACACCTACGAGCAGTACTTC	CASSSLSDTYEQYF